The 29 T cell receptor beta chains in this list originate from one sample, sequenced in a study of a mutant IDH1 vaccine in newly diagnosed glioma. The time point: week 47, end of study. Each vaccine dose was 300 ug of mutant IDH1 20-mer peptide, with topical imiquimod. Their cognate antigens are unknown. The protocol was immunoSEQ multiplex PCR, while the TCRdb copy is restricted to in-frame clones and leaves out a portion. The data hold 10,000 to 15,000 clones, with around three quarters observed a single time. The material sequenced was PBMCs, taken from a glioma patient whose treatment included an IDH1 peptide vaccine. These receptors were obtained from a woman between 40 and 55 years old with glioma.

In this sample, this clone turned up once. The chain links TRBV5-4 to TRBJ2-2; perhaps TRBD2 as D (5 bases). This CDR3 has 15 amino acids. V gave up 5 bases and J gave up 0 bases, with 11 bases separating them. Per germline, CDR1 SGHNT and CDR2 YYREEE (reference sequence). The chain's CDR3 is CASRPRVTNTGELFF. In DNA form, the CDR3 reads TGTGCCAGCAGACCGAGGGTAACGAACACCGGGGAGCTGTTTTTT.

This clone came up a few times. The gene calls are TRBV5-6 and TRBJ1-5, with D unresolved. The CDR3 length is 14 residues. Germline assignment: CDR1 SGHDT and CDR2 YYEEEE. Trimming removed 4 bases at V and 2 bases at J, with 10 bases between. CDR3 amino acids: CASSLYRGNQPQHF. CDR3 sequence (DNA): TGTGCCAGCAGCCTATATAGGGGCAATCAGCCCCAGCATTTT.

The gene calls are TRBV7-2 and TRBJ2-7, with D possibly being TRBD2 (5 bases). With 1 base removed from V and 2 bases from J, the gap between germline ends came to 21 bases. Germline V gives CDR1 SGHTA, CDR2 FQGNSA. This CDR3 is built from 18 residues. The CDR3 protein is CASSLDLLASDKPYEQYF. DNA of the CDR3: TGTGCCAGCAGCTTAGATCTTCTAGCATCCGATAAGCCCTACGAGCAGTACTTC. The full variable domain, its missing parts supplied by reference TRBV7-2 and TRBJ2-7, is GAGVSQSPSNKVTEKGKDVELRCDPISGHTALYWYRQSLGQGLEFLIYFQGNSAPDKSGLPSDRFSAERTGGSVSTLTIQRTQQEDSAVYLCASSLDLLASDKPYEQYFGPGTRLTVT.

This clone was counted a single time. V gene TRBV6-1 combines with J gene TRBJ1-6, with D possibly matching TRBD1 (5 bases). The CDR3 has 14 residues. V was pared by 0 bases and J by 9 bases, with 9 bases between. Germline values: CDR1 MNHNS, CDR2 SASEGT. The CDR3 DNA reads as TGTGCCAGCAGTGAAGCAGGGACGGTTTCACCCCTCCACTTT. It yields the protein CASSEAGTVSPLHF.

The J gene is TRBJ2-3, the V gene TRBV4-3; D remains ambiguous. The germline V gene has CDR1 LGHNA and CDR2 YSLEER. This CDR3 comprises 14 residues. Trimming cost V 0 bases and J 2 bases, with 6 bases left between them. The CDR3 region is CASSQEGDTDTQYF. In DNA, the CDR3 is TGCGCCAGCAGCCAAGAGGGCGACACAGATACGCAGTATTTT.

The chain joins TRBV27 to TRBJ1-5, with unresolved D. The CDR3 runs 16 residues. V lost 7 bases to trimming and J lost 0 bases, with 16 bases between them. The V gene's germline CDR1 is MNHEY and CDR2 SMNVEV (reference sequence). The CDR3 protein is CASTRQPDYSNQPQHF. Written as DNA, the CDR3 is TGTGCCAGCACCCGGCAGCCGGACTATAGCAATCAGCCCCAGCATTTT.

Written as DNA, the CDR3 is TGTGCCAGTACCTCGGGTGGCCACTATGGCTACACCTTC. Translation: CASTSGGHYGYTF. The chain carries TRBV19 and TRBJ1-2; D remains ambiguous. This CDR3 has 13 amino acids. Germline CDR1 reads LNHDA; CDR2 reads SQIVND (reference sequence). V lost 7 bases, J lost 3 bases, and 12 bases lay in between. Looking up the rest from reference TRBV19 and TRBJ1-2 gives the full variable domain: DGGITQSPKYLFRKEGQNVTLSCEQNLNHDAMYWYRQDPGQGLRLIYYSQIVNDFQKGDIAEGYSVSREKKESFPLTVTSAQKNPTAFYLCASTSGGHYGYTFGSGTRLTVV.

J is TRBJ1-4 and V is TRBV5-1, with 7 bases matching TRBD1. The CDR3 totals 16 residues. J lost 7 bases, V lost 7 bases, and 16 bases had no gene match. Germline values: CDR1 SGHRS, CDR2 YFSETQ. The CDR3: CASGPGQSSGGEKLFF. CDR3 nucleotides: TGCGCCAGCGGTCCGGGACAGAGCTCGGGGGGTGAAAAACTGTTTTTT. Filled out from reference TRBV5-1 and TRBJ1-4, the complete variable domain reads KAGVTQTPRYLIKTRGQQVTLSCSPISGHRSVSWYQQTPGQGLQFLFEYFSETQRNKGNFPGRFSGRQFSNSRSEMNVSTLELGDSALYLCASGPGQSSGGEKLFFGSGTQLSVL.

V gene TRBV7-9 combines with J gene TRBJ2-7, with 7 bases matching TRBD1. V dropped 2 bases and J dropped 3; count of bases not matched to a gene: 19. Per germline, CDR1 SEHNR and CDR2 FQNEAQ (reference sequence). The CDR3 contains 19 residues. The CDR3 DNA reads TGTGCCAGCAGCTTACTTCAGCCAAGAAAGACAGGGTACTACTACGAGCAGTACTTC. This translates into CASSLLQPRKTGYYYEQYF.

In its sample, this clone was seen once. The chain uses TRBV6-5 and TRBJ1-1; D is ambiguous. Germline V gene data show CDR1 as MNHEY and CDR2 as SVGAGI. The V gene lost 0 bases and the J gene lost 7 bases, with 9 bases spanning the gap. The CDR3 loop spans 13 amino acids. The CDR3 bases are TGTGCCAGCAGTTACTCGGGCCCGGGTGAAGCTTTCTTT. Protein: CASSYSGPGEAFF.

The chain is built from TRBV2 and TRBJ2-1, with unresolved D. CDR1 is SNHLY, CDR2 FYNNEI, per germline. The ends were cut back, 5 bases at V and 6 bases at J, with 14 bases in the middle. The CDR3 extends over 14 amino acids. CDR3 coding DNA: TGTGCCAGCAGTCGACGGACCCCGAGCAATGAGCAGTTCTTC. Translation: CASSRRTPSNEQFF. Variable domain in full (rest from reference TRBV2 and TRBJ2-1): EPEVTQTPSHQVTQMGQEVILRCVPISNHLYFYWYRQILGQKVEFLVSFYNNEISEKSEIFDDQFSVERPDGSNFTLKIRSTKLEDSAMYFCASSRRTPSNEQFFGPGTRLTVL.

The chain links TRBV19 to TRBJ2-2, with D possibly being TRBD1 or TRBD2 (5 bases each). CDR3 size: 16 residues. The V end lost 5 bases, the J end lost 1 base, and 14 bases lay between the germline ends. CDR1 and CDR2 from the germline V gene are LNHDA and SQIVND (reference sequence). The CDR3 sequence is CASSPGTGLNTGELFF. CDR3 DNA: TGTGCCAGTAGTCCCGGGACCGGATTGAACACCGGGGAGCTGTTTTTT.

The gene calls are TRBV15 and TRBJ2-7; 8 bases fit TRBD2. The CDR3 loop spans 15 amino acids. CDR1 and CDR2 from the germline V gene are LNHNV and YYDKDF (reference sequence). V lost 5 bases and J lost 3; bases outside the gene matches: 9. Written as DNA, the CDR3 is TGTGCCACCAGCGAGGGAAGCGGGAGTGTCTACGAGCAGTACTTC. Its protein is CATSEGSGSVYEQYF. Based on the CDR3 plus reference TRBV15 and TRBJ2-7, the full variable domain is DAMVIQNPRYQVTQFGKPVTLSCSQTLNHNVMYWYQQKSSQAPKLLFHYYDKDFNNEADTPDNFQSRRPNTSFCFLDIRSPGLGDTAMYLCATSEGSGSVYEQYFGPGTRLTVT.

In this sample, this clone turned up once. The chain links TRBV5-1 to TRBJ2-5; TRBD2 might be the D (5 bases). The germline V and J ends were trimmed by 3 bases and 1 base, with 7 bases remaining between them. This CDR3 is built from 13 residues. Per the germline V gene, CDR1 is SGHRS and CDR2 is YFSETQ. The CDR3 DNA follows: TGCGCCAGCAGCTCGGACTTCCAAGAGACCCAGTACTTC. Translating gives CASSSDFQETQYF. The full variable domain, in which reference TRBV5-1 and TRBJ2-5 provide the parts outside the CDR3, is KAGVTQTPRYLIKTRGQQVTLSCSPISGHRSVSWYQQTPGQGLQFLFEYFSETQRNKGNFPGRFSGRQFSNSRSEMNVSTLELGDSALYLCASSSDFQETQYFGPGTRLLVL.

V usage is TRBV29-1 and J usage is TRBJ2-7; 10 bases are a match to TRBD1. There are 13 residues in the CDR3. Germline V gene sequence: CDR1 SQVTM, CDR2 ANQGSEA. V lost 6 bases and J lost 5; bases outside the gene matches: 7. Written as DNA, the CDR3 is TGCAGCGTACCGGGACAGGGGATGGACGAGCAGTACTTC. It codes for CSVPGQGMDEQYF.

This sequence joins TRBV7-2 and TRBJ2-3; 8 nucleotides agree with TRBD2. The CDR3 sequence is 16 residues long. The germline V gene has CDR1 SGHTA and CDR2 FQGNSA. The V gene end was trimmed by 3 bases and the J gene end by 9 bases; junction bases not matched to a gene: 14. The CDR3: CASSFASGTREATQYF. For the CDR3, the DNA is TGTGCCAGCAGCTTCGCTTCCGGGACTAGGGAAGCAACGCAGTATTTT. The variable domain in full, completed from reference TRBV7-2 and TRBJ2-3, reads GAGVSQSPSNKVTEKGKDVELRCDPISGHTALYWYRQSLGQGLEFLIYFQGNSAPDKSGLPSDRFSAERTGGSVSTLTIQRTQQEDSAVYLCASSFASGTREATQYFGPGTRLTVL.

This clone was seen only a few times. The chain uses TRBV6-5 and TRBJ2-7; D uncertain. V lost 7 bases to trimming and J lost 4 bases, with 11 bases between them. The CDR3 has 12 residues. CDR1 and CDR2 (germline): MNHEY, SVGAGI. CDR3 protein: CASMDPPYEQYF. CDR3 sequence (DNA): TGTGCCAGCATGGACCCTCCTTACGAGCAGTACTTC.

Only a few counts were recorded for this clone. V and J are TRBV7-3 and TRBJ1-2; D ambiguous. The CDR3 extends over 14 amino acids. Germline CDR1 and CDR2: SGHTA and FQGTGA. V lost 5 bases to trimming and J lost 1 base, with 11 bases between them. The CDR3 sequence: CASSLQEDNYGYTF. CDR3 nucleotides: TGTGCCAGCAGCCTACAAGAGGATAACTATGGCTACACCTTC.

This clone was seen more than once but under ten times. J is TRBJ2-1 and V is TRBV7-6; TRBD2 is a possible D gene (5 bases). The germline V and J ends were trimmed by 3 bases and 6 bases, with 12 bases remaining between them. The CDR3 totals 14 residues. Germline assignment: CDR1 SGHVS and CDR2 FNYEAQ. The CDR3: CASSLRVRGNEQFF. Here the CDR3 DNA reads TGTGCCAGCAGCTTGAGGGTACGGGGCAATGAGCAGTTCTTC. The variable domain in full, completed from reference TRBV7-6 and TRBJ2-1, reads GAGVSQSPRYKVTKRGQDVALRCDPISGHVSLYWYRQALGQGPEFLTYFNYEAQQDKSGLPNDRFSAERPEGSISTLTIQRTEQRDSAMYRCASSLRVRGNEQFFGPGTRLTVL.

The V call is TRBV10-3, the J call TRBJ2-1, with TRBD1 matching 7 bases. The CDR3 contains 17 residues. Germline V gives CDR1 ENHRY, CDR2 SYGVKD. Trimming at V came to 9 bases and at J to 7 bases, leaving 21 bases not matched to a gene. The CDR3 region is CAIDKGQATISGNEQFF. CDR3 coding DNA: TGTGCCATTGACAAAGGACAGGCCACGATATCGGGTAATGAGCAGTTCTTC.

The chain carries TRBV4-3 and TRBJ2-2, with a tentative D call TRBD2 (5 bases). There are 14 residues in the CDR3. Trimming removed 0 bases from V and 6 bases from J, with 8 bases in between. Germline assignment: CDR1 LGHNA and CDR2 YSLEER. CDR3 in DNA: TGCGCCAGCAGCCAAGATGAGGGCGCCGGGGAGCTGTTTTTT. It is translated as CASSQDEGAGELFF.

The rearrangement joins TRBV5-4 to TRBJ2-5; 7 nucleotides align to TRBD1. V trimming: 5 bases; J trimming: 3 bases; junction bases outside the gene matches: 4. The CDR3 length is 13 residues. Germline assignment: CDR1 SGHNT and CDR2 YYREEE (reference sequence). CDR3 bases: TGTGCCAGCAGTCGACAGGGTGAAGAGACCCAGTACTTC. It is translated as CASSRQGEETQYF.

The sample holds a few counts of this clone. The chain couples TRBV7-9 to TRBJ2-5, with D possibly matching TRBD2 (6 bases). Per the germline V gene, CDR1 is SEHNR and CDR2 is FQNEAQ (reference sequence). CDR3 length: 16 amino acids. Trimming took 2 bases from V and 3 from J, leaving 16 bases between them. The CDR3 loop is CASSLSREGGKETQYF. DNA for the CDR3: TGTGCCAGCAGCTTATCTAGAGAGGGAGGTAAAGAGACCCAGTACTTC.

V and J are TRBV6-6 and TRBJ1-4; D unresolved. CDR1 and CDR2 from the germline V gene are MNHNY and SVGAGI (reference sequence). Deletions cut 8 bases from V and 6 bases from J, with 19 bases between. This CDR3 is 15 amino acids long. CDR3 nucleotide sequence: TGTGCCAGCCGGTCCCTCAGAAGGGCAGATGAAAAACTGTTTTTT. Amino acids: CASRSLRRADEKLFF.

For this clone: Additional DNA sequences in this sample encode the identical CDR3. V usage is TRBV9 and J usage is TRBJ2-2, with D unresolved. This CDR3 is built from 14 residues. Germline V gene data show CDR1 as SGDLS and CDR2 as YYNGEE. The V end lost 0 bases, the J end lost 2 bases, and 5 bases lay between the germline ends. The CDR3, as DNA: TGTGCCAGCAGCGTAGATCCTAACACCGGGGAGCTGTTTTTT. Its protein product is CASSVDPNTGELFF.

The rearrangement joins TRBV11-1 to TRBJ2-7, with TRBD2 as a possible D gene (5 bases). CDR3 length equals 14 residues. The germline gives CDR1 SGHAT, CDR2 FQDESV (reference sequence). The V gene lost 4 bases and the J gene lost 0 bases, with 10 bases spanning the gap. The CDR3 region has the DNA TGTGCCAGCAGCTCTTGGAGGACCTCCTACGAGCAGTACTTC. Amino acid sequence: CASSSWRTSYEQYF.

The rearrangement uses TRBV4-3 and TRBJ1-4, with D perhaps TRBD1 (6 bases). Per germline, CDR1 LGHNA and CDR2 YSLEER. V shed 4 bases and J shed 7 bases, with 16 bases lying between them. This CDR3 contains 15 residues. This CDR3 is CASSRNRARREKLFF. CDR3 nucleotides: TGCGCCAGCAGCCGAAACAGGGCCCGGCGTGAAAAACTGTTTTTT.

As DNA, the CDR3 is TGCGCCAGCAGCCCCAGGGGCTCACCATTCTATGGCTACACCTTC. Translation gives CASSPRGSPFYGYTF. The chain carries TRBV4-3 and TRBJ1-2, with a weak D call TRBD1 (6 bases). V lost 4 bases and J lost 4, with 16 bases in between. Germline V CDR1 and CDR2: LGHNA, YSLEER. The CDR3 sequence is 15 residues long.

The CDR3 spells CASSRPGTSGRADEQFF. CDR3 sequence (DNA): TGCGCCAGCAGCCGCCCGGGGACTAGCGGGAGGGCCGATGAGCAGTTCTTC. This sequence joins TRBV5-1 and TRBJ2-1; 16 bases fit TRBD2. CDR1 is SGHRS and CDR2 is YFSETQ in the germline V gene. The CDR3 loop spans 17 amino acids. With 4 bases clipped from V and 8 bases from J, the junction kept 9 bases outside the gene matches. Using reference TRBV5-1 and TRBJ2-1 for the parts outside the CDR3, the full variable domain is KAGVTQTPRYLIKTRGQQVTLSCSPISGHRSVSWYQQTPGQGLQFLFEYFSETQRNKGNFPGRFSGRQFSNSRSEMNVSTLELGDSALYLCASSRPGTSGRADEQFFGPGTRLTVL.